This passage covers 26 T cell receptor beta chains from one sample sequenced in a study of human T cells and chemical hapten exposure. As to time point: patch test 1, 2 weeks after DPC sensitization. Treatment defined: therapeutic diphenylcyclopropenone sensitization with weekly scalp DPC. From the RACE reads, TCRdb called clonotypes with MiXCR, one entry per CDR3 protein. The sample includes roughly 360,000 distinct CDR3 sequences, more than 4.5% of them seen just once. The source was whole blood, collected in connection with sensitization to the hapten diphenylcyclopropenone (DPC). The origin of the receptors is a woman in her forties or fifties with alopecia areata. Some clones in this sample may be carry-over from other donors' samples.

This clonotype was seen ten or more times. CDR3 DNA sequence: TGTGCCACCAGTGATTTGGAGAGCAATCAGCCCCAGCATTTT. Its protein is CATSDLESNQPQHF. This chain uses TRBV24-1 with TRBJ1-5; the D is unclear. Trimming stripped 0 bases from V and 1 base from J, with 3 bases between. This CDR3 region has 14 residues. Germline values: CDR1 KGHDR, CDR2 SFDVKD.

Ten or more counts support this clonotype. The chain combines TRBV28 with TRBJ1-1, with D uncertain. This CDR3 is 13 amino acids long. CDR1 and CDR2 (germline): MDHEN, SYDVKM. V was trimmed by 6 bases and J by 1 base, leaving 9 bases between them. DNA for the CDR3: TGTGCCAGCAGGCCCGACACGAACACTGAAGCTTTCTTT. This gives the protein CASRPDTNTEAFF.

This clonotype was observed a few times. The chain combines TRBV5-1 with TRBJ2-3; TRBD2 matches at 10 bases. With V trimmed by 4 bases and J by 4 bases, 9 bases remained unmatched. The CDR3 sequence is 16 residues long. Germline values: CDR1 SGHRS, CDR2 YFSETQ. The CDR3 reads CASSPPSGGSADTQYF. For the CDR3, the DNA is TGCGCCAGCAGCCCCCCTAGCGGGGGATCCGCAGATACGCAGTATTTT.

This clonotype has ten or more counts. The chain's CDR3 is CASSVENTEAFF. For the CDR3, the DNA is TGTGCCAGCAGCGTAGAAAACACTGAAGCTTTCTTT. The genes are TRBV9 and TRBJ1-1; D gene uncertain. V was clipped by 0 bases and J by 2 bases, with 2 bases between them. The germline CDR1 and CDR2 sequences are SGDLS and YYNGEE. This CDR3 spans 12 amino acids.

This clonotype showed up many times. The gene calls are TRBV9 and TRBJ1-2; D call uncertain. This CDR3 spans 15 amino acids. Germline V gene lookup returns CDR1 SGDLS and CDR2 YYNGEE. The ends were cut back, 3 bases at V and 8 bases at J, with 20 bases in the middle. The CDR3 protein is CASSARESVRFGYTF. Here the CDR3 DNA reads TGTGCCAGCAGCGCGAGGGAATCGGTTCGTTTCGGCTACACCTTC.

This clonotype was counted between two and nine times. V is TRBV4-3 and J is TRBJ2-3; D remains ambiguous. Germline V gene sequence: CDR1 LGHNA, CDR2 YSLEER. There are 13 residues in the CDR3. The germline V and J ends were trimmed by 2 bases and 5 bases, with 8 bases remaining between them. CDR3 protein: CASSQRARDTQYF. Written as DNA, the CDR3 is TGCGCCAGCAGCCAACGGGCAAGAGATACGCAGTATTTT.

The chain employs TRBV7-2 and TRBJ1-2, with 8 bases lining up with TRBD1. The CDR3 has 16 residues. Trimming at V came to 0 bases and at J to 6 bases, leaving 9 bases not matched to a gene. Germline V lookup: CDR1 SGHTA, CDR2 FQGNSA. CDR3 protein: CASSLARNRGVDGYTF. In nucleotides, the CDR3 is TGTGCCAGCAGCTTAGCGCGGAACAGGGGGGTTGATGGCTACACCTTC.

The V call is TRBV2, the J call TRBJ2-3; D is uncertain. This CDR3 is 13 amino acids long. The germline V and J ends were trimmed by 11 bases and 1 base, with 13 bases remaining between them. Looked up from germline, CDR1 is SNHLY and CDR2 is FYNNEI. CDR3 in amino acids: CAPGGVGTDTQYF. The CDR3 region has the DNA TGTGCCCCAGGTGGGGTGGGCACAGATACGCAGTATTTT.

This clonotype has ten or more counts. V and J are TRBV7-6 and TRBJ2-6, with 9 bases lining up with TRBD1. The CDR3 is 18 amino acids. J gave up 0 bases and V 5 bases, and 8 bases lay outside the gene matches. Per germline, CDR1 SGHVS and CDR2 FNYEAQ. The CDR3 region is CASSRTGGSPSGANVLTF. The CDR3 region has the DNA TGTGCCAGCAGCCGAACAGGGGGCTCACCCTCTGGGGCCAACGTCCTGACTTTC.

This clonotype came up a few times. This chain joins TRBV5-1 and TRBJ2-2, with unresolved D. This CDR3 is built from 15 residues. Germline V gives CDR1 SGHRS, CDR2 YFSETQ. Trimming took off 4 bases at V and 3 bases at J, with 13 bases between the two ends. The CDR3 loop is CASSQVVSDTGELFF. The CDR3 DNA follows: TGCGCCAGCAGCCAGGTGGTGTCCGACACCGGGGAGCTGTTTTTT.

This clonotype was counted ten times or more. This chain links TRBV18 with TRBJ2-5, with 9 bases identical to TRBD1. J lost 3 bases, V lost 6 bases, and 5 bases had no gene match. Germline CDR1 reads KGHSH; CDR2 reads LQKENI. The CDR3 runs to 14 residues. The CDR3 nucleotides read TGTGCCAGCTCCCCATGGACAGGGGAAGAGACCCAGTACTTC. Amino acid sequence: CASSPWTGEETQYF.

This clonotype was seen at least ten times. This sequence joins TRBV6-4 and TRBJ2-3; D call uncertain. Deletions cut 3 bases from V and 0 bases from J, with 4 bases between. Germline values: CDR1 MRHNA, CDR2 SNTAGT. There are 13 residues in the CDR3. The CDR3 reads CASSEGSTDTQYF. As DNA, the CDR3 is TGTGCCAGCAGTGAGGGTAGCACAGATACGCAGTATTTT.

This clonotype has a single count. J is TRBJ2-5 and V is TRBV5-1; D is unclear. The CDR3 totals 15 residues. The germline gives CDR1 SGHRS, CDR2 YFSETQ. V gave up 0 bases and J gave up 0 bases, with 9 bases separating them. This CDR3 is CASSLDLTDQETQYF. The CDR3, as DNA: TGCGCCAGCAGCTTGGACCTAACCGACCAAGAGACCCAGTACTTC.

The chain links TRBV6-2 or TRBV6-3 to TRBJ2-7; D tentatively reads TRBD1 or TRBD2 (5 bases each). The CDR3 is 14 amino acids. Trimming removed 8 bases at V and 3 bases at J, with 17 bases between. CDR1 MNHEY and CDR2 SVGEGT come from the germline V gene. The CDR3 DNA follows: TGTGCCAGCTTGCCCCGGGACGGAGGCTACGAGCAGTACTTC. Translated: CASLPRDGGYEQYF.

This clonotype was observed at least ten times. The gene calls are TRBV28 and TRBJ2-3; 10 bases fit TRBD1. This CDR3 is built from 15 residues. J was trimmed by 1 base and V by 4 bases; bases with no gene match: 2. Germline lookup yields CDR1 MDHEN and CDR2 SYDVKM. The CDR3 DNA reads TGTGCCAGCAGTTGGGGGACAGGGGGCACAGATACGCAGTATTTT. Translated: CASSWGTGGTDTQYF.

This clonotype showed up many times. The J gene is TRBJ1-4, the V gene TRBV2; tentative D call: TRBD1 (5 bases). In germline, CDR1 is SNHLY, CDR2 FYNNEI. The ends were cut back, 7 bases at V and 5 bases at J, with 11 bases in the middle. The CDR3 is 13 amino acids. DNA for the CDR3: TGTGCCAGCAACACGGACAAGAATGAAAAACTGTTTTTT. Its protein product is CASNTDKNEKLFF.

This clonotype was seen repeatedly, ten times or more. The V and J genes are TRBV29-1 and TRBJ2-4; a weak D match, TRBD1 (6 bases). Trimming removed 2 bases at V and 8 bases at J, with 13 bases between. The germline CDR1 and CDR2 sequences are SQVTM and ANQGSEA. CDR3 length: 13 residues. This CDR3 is CSVESGRGYIQYF. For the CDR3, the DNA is TGCAGCGTTGAAAGTGGCAGGGGTTACATTCAGTACTTC. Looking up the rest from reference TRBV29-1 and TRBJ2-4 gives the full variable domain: SAVISQKPSRDICQRGTSLTIQCQVDSQVTMMFWYRQQPGQSLTLIATANQGSEATYESGFVIDKFPISRPNLTFSTLTVSNMSPEDSSIYLCSVESGRGYIQYFGAGTRLSVL.

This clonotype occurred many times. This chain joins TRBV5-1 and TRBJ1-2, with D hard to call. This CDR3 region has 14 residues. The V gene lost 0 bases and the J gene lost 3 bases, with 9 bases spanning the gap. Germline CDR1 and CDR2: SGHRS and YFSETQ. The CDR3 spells CASSLGPDYYGYTF. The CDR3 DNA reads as TGCGCCAGCAGCTTGGGTCCAGACTACTATGGCTACACCTTC.

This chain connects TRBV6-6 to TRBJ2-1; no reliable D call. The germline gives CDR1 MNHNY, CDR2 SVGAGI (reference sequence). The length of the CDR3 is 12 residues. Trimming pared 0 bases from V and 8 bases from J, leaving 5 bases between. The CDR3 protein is CASSYSFDEQFF. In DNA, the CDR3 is TGTGCCAGCAGTTACTCGTTTGATGAGCAGTTCTTC.

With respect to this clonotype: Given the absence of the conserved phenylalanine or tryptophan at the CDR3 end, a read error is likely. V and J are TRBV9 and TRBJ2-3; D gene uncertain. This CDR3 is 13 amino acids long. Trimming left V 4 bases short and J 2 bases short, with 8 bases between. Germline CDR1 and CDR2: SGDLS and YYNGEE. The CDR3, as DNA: TGTGCCAGCAGCTGGGCCGCCACAGATACGCAGTATTAT. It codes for CASSWAATDTQYY.

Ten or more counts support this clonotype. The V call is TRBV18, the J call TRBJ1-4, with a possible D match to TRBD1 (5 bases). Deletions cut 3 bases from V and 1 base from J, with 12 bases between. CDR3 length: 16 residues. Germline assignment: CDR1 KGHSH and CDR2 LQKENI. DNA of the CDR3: TGTGCCAGCTCACCGCGGCAGGGAGTAACTAATGAAAAACTGTTTTTT. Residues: CASSPRQGVTNEKLFF.

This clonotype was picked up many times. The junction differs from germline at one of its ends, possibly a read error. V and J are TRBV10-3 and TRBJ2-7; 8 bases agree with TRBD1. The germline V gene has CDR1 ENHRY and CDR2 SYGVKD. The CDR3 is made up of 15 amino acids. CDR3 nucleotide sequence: TGTGCCATCAGTCAGTCATCCAGGGGGCCAGGGGAGCAGTACTTC. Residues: CAISQSSRGPGEQYF.

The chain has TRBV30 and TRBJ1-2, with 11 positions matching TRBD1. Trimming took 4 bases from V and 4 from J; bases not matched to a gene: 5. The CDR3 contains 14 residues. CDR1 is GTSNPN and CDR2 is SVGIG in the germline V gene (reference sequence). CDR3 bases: TGTGCCTGGACATTAGGACAGGGGGCCTATGGCTACACCTTC. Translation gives CAWTLGQGAYGYTF.

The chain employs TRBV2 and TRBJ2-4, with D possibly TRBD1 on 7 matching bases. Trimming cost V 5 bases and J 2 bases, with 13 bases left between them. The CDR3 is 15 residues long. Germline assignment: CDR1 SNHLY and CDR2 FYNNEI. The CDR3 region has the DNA TGTGCCAGCAGTCAACCAGGGGGGACCAAAAACATTCAGTACTTC. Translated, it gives CASSQPGGTKNIQYF.

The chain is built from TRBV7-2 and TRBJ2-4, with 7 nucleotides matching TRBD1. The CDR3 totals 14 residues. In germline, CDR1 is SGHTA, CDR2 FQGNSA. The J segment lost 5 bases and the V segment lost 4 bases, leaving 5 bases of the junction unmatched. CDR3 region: CASSYDREENIQYF. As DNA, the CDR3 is TGTGCCAGCAGCTATGACAGGGAAGAAAACATTCAGTACTTC. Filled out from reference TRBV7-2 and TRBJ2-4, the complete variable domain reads GAGVSQSPSNKVTEKGKDVELRCDPISGHTALYWYRQSLGQGLEFLIYFQGNSAPDKSGLPSDRFSAERTGGSVSTLTIQRTQQEDSAVYLCASSYDREENIQYFGAGTRLSVL.

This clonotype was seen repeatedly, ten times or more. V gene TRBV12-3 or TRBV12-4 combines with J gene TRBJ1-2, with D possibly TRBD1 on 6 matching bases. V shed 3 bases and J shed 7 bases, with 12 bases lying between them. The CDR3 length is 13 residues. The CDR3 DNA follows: TGTGCCAGCAGTTTCCGGACAGTGGGTGGCTACACCTTC. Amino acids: CASSFRTVGGYTF.